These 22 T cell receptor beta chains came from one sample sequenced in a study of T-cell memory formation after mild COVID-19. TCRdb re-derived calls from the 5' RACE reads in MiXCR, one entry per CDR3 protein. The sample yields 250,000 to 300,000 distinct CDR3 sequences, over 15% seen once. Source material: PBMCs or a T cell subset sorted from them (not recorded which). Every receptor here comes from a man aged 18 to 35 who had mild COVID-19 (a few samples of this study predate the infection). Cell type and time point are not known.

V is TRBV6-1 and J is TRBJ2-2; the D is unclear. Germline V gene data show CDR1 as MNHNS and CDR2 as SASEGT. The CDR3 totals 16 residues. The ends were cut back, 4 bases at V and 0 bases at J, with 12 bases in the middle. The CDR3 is CASSVGPTPNTGELFF. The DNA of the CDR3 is TGTGCCAGCAGTGTAGGACCGACCCCGAACACCGGGGAGCTGTTTTTT.

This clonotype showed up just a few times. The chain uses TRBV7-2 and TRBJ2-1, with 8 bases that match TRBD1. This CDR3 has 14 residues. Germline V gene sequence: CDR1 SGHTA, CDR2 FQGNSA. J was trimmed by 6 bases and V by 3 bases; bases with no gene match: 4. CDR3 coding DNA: TGTGCCAGCAGCTTGGACAGGGACCGCAATGAGCAGTTCTTC. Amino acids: CASSLDRDRNEQFF.

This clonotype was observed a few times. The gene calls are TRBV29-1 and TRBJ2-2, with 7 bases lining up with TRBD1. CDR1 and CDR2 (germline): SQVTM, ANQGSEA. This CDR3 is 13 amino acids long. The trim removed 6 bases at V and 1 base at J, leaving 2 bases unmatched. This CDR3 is CSVGQVNTGELFF. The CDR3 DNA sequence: TGCAGCGTAGGACAGGTGAACACCGGGGAGCTGTTTTTT.

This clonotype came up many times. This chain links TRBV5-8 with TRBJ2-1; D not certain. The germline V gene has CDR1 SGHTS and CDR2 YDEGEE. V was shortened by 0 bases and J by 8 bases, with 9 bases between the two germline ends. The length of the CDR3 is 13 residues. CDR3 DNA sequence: TGTGCCAGCAGCTTGGCTGGAATCTATGAGCAGTTCTTC. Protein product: CASSLAGIYEQFF.

The CDR3, as DNA: TGTGCCAGCAGCAAAGGGCTCTCCCGGGGCGGAGATACGCAGTATTTT. Its translation: CASSKGLSRGGDTQYF. The rearrangement uses TRBV21-1 and TRBJ2-3; TRBD1, the table's D call, was not compared with the DNA. TRBV21-1 is a pseudogene segment. The CDR3 spans 16 residues.

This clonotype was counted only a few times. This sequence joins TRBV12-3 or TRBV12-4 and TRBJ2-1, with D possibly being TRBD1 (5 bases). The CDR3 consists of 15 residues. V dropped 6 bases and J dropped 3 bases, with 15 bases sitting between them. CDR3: CASSFLRGHYNEQFF. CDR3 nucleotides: TGTGCCAGCAGCTTCCTTAGGGGTCACTACAATGAGCAGTTCTTC.

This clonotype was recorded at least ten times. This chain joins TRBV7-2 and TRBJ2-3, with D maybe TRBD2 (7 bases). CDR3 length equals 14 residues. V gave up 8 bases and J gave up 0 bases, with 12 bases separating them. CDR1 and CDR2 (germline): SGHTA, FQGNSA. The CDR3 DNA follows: TGTGCCAGCGGCCGGGGGGCCAGCACAGATACGCAGTATTTT. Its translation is CASGRGASTDTQYF.

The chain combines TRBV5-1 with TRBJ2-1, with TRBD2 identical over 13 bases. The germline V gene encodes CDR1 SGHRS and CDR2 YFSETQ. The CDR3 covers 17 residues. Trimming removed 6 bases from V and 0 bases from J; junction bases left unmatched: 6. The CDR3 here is CASTGTSGVSSYNEQFF. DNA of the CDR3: TGCGCCAGCACTGGGACTAGCGGGGTTAGCTCCTACAATGAGCAGTTCTTC. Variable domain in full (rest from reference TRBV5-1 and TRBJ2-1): KAGVTQTPRYLIKTRGQQVTLSCSPISGHRSVSWYQQTPGQGLQFLFEYFSETQRNKGNFPGRFSGRQFSNSRSEMNVSTLELGDSALYLCASTGTSGVSSYNEQFFGPGTRLTVL.

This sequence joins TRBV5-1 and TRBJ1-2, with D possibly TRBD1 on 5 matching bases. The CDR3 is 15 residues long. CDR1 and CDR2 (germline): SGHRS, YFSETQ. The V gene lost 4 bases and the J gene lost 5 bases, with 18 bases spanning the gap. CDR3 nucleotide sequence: TGCGCCAGCAGCCCCGAGGACGGGACGGCTTATGGCTACACCTTC. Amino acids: CASSPEDGTAYGYTF.

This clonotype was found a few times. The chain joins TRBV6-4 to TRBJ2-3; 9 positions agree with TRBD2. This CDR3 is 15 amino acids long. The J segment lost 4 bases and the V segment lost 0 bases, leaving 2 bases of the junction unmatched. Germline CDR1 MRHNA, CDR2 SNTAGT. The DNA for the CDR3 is TGTGCCAGCAGTGACTCAGGCGGGGGGGCAGATACGCAGTATTTT. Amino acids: CASSDSGGGADTQYF.

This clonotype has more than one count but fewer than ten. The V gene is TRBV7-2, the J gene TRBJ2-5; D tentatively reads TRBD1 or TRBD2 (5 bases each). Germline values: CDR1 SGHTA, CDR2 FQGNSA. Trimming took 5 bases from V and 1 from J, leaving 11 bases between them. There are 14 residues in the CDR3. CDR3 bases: TGTGCCAGCAGCCTCCCCGGGACCCAAGAGACCCAGTACTTC. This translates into CASSLPGTQETQYF. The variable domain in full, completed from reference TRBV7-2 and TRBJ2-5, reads GAGVSQSPSNKVTEKGKDVELRCDPISGHTALYWYRQSLGQGLEFLIYFQGNSAPDKSGLPSDRFSAERTGGSVSTLTIQRTQQEDSAVYLCASSLPGTQETQYFGPGTRLLVL.

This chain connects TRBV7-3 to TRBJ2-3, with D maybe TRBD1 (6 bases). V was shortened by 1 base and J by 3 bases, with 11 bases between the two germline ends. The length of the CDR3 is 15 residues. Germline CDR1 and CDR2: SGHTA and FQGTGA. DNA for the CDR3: TGTGCCAGCAGCTTAATGGGGGCGCAGACAGATACGCAGTATTTT. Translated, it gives CASSLMGAQTDTQYF.

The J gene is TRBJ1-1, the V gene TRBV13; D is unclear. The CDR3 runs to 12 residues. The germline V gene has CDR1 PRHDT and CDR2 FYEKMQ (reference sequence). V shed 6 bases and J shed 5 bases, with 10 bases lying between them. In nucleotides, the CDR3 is TGTGCCAGCAGACGGGTTCGGACTGAAGCTTTCTTT. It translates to CASRRVRTEAFF. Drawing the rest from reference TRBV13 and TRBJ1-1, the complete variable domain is AAGVIQSPRHLIKEKRETATLKCYPIPRHDTVYWYQQGPGQDPQFLISFYEKMQSDKGSIPDRFSAQQFSDYHSELNMSSLELGDSALYFCASRRVRTEAFFGQGTRLTVV.

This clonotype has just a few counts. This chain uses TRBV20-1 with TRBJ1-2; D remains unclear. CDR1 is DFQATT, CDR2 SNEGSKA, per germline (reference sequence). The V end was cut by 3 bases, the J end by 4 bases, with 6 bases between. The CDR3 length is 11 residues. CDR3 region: CSASGSYGYTF. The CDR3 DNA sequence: TGCAGTGCTAGTGGGAGCTATGGCTACACCTTC.

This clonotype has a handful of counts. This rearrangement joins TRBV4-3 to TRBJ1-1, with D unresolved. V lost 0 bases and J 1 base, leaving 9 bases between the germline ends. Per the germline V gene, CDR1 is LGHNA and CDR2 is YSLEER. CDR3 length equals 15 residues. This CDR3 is CASSQEPSRNTEAFF. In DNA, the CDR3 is TGCGCCAGCAGCCAAGAACCATCAAGGAACACTGAAGCTTTCTTT.

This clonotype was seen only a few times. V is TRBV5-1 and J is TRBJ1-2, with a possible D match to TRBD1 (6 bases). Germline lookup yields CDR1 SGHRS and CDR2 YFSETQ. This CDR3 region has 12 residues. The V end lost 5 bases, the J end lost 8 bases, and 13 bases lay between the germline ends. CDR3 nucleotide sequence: TGCGCCAGCAGTTATAGGGGGATCGGCTACACCTTC. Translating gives CASSYRGIGYTF.

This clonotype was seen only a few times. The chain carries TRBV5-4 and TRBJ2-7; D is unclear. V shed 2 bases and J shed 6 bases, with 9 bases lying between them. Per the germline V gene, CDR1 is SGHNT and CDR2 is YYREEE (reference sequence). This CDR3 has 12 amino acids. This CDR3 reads CASSFYPGEQYV. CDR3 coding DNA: TGTGCCAGCAGCTTCTATCCGGGCGAGCAGTACGTC.

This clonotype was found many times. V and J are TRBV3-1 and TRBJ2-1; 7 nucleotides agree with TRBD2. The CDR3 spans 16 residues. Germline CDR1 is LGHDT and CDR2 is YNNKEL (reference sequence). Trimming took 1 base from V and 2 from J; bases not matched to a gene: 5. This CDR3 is CASSQGPTSAYNEQFF. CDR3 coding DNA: TGTGCCAGCAGCCAAGGCCCAACTAGCGCCTACAATGAGCAGTTCTTC.

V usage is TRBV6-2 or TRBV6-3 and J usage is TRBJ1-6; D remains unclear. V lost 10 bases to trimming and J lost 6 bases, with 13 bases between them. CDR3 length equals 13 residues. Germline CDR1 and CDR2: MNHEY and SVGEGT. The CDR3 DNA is TGTGCCACTTCGACTGGGCCTAATTCACCCCTCCACTTT. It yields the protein CATSTGPNSPLHF.

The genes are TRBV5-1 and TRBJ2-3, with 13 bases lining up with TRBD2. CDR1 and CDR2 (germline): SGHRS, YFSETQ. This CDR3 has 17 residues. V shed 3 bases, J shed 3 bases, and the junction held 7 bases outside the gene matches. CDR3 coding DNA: TGCGCCAGCAGCTCGGCGACTAGCGGGGGGTCTACAGATACGCAGTATTTT. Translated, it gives CASSSATSGGSTDTQYF.

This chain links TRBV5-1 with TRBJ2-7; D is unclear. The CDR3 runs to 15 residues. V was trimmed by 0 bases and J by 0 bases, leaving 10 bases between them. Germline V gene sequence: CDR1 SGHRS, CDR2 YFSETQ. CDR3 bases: TGCGCCAGCAGCTTGGCCTGGCTGGACTCCTACGAGCAGTACTTC. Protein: CASSLAWLDSYEQYF.

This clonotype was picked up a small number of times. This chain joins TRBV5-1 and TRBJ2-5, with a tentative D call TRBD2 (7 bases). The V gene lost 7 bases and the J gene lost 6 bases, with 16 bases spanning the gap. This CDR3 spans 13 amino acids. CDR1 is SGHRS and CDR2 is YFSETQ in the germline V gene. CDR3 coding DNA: TGCGCCAGCCAGGAGGGGGGGATGAAGACCCAGTACTTC. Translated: CASQEGGMKTQYF. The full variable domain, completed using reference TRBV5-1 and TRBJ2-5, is KAGVTQTPRYLIKTRGQQVTLSCSPISGHRSVSWYQQTPGQGLQFLFEYFSETQRNKGNFPGRFSGRQFSNSRSEMNVSTLELGDSALYLCASQEGGMKTQYFGPGTRLLVL.